Sequencing of this TCR beta chain was carried out in a study of control samples from healthy donors and cancer patients. CDR1 and CDR2 from the germline V gene are LGHNA and YSLEER. Trimming shortened V by 0 bases and J by 7 bases, and 21 bases separated the two germline ends. The CDR3 length is 18 residues. The table came from immunoSEQ multiplex PCR; TCRdb's copy has only in-frame clones and leaves some out. Here the sample spans about 86,000 clones, 85% to 90% being singletons. Input material: PBMCs. This TCR derives from a woman between 45 and 65 years old with colorectal cancer. The chain employs TRBV4-3 and TRBJ2-2; D is uncertain. The DNA of the CDR3 is TGCGCCAGCAGCCAAGAGATGCGGCCCTCGGGTTTGAACGGGGAGCTGTTTTTT. This gives the protein CASSQEMRPSGLNGELFF.